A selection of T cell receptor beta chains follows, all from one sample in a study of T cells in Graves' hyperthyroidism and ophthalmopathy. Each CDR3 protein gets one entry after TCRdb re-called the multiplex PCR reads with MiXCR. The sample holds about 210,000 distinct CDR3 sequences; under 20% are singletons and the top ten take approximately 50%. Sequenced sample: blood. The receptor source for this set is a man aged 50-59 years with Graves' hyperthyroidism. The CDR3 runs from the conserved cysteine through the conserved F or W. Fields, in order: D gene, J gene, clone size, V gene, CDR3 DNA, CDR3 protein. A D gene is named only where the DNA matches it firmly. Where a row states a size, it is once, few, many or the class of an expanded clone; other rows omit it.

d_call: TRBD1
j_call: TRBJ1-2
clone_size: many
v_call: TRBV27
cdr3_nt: TGTGCCAGCAGTTTGCAGGGGGAGGTCGCTGGCTACACCTTC
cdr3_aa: CASSLQGEVAGYTF

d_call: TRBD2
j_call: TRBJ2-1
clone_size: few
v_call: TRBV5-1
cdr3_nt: TGCGCCAGCAGCTCTCCAACCGGGACTAGCGCAAACAATGAGCAGTTCTTC
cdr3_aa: CASSSPTGTSANNEQFF

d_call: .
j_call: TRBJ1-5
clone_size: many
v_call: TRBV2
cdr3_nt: TGTGCCAGCAGTGTAGAAGGGGGGGGGCAGCCCCAGCATTTT
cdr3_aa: CASSVEGGGQPQHF

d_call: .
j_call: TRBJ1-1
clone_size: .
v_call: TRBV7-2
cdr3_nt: TGTGCCAGCAGCTCCCAGGGGCCGAGCGGAGCTTTCTTT
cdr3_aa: CASSSQGPSGAFF

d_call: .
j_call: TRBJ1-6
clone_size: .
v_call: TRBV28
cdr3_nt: TGTGCCAGCATCCCGGGCCAGAGGAATTCACCCCTCCACTTT
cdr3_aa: CASIPGQRNSPLHF

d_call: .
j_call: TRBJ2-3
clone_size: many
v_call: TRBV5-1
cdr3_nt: TGCGCCAGCAGCTTGTTGGACAGTAGCACAGATACGCAGTATTTT
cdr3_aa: CASSLLDSSTDTQYF

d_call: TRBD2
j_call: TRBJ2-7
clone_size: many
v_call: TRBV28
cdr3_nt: TGTGCCAGCAGCCTAGCGGGAGCAGGGTACGAGCAGTACTTC
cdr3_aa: CASSLAGAGYEQYF

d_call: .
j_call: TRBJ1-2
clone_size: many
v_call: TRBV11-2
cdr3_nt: TGTGCCAGCAACAATCTTAGAGTGCACTATGGCTACACCTTC
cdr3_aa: CASNNLRVHYGYTF

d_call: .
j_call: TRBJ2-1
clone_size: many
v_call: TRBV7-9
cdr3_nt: TGTGCCAGCAGCCTTAGCGCTGAGCCCTACAATGAGCAGTTCTTC
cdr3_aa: CASSLSAEPYNEQFF

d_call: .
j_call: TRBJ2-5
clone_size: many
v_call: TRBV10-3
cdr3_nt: TGTGCCATCAACGACAGGATCCAAGAGACCCAGTACTTC
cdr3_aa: CAINDRIQETQYF

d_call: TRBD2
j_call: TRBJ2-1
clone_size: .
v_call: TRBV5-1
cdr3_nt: TGCGCCAGCAGCTTGCGGACTAGCGTGAGCAATGAGCAGTTCTTC
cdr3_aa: CASSLRTSVSNEQFF

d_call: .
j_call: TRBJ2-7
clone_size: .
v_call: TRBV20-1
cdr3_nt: TGCAGTGCCAGAAGACAATCCTACGAGCAGTACTTC
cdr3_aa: CSARRQSYEQYF

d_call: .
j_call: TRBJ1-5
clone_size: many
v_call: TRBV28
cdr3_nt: TGTGCCAGCCGAACCCCAATTCAGGGATCCAATCAGCCCCAGCATTTT
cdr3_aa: CASRTPIQGSNQPQHF

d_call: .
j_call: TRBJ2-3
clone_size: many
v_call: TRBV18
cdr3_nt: TGTGCCAGCTCGACCGGGACACCGAGCACAGATACGCAGTATTTT
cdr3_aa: CASSTGTPSTDTQYF

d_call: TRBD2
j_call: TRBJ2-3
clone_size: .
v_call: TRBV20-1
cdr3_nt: TGCAGTGCCACAAACCCCCTAGCGGGAGGCGCAGATACGCAGTATTTT
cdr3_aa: CSATNPLAGGADTQYF

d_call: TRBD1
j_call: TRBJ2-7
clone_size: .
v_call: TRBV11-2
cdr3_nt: TGTGCCAGCACCGGAAGGTCAGGGGGCGCGGGGTCTTACGAGCAGTACTTC
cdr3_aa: CASTGRSGGAGSYEQYF

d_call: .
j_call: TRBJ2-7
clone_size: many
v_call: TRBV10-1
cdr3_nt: TGCGCCAGCAGTGGTCTAGAACTACATAAGCAGTACTTC
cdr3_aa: CASSGLELHKQYF

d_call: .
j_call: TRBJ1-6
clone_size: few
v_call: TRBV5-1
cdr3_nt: TGCGCCAGCGCCGGGAGCTATTATAATTCACCCCTCCACTTT
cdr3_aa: CASAGSYYNSPLHF

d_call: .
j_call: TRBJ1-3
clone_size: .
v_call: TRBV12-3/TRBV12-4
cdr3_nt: TGTGCCAGCACCTTAACAGGGAGGAGGGGAAACACCATATATTTT
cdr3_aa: CASTLTGRRGNTIYF

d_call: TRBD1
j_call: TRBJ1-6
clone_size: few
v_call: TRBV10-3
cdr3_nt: TGTGCCATCAGCGGGACAGGTCAGAATTCACCCCTCCACTTT
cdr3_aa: CAISGTGQNSPLHF